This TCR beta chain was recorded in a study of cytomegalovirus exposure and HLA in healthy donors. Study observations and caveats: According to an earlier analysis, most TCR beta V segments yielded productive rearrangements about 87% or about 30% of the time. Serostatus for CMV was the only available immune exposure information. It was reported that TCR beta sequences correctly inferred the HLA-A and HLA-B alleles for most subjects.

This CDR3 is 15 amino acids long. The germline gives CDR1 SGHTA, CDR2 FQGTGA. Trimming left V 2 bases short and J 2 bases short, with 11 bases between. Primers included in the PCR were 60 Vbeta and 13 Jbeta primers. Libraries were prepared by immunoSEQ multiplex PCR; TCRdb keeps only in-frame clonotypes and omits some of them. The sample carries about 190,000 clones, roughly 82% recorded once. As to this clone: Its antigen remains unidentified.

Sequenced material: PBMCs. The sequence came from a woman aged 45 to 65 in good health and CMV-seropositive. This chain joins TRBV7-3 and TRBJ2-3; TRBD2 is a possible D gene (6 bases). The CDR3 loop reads CASSLDGTHTDTQYF. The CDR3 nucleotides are TGTGCCAGCAGCTTAGATGGGACTCACACAGATACGCAGTATTTT.